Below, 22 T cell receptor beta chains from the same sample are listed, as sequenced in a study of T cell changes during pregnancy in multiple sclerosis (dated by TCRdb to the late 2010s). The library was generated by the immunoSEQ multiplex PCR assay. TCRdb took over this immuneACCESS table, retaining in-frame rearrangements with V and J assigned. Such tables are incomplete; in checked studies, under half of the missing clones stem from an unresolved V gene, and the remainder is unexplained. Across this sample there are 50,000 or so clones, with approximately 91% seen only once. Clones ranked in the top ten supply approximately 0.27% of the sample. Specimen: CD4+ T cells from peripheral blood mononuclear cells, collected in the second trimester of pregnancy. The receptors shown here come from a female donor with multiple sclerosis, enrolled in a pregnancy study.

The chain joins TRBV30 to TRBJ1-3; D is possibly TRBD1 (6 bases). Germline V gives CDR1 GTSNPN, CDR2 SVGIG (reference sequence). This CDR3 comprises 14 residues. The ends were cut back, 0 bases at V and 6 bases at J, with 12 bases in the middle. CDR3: CAWSVAGGENTIYF. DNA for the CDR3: TGTGCCTGGAGTGTCGCTGGGGGCGAAAACACCATATATTTT.

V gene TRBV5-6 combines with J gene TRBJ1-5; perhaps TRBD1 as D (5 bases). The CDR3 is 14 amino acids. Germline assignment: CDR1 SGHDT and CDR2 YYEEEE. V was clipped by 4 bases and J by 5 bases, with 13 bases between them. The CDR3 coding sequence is TGTGCCAGCAGCCCTGGGGCAGAATATCAGCCCCAGCATTTT. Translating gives CASSPGAEYQPQHF.

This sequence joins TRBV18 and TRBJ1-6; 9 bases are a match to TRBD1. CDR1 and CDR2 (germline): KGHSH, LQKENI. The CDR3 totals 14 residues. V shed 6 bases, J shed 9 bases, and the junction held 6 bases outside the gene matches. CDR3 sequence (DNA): TGTGCCAGCTCGAAGGACAGGGGCCCTTCACCCCTCCACTTT. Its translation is CASSKDRGPSPLHF.

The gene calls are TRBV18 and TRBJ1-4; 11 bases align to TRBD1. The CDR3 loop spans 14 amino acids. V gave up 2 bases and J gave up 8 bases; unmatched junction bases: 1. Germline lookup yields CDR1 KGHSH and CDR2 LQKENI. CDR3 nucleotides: TGTGCCAGCTCACCATGGGACAGGGGGGAAAAACTGTTTTTT. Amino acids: CASSPWDRGEKLFF.

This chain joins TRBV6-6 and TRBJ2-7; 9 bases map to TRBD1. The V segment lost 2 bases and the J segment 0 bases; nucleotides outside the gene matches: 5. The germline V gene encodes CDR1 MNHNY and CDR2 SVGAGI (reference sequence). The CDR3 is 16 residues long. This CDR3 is CASSYTDRGSSYEQYF. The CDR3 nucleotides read TGTGCCAGCAGTTACACTGACAGGGGGAGCTCCTACGAGCAGTACTTC.

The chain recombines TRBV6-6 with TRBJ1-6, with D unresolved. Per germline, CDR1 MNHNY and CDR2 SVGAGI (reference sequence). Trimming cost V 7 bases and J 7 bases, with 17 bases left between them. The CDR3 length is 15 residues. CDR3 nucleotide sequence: TGTGCCAGCACCCCTTACCCGAGTCCCAATTCACCCCTCCACTTT. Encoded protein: CASTPYPSPNSPLHF.

DNA of the CDR3: TGTGCCAGTAGTCCGCGACGACAGGAGAGTAGGCAGTACTTC. This codes for CASSPRRQESRQYF. The genes are TRBV19 and TRBJ2-7, with D perhaps matching TRBD1 (6 bases). The V and J ends lost 5 bases and 9 bases respectively, with 20 bases between them. The CDR3 runs to 14 residues. The germline V gene encodes CDR1 LNHDA and CDR2 SQIVND (reference sequence).

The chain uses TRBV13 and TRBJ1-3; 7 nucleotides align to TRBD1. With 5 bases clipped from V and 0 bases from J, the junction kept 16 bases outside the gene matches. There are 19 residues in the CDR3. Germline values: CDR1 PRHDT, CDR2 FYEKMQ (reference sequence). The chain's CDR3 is CASSPQGFRTGISGNTIYF. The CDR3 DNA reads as TGTGCCAGCAGCCCGCAGGGGTTCCGGACAGGAATCTCTGGAAACACCATATATTTT.

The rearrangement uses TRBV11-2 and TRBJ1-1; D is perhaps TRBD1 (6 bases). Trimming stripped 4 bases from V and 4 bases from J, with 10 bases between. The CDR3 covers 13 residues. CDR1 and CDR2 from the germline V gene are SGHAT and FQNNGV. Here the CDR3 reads CASSSQGGTEAFF. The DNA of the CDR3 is TGTGCCAGCAGCTCACAGGGTGGCACTGAAGCTTTCTTT.

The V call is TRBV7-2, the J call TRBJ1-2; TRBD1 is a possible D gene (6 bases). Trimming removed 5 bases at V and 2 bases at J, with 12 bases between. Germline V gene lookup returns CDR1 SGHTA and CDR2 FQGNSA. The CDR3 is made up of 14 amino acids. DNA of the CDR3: TGTGCCAGCAGCCCACGGACAGAAAACTATGGCTACACCTTC. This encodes CASSPRTENYGYTF.

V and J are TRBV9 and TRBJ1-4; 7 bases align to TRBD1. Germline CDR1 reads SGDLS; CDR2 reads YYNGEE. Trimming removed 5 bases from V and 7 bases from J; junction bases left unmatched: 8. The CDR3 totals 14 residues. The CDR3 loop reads CASSATGVPEKLFF. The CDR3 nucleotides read TGTGCCAGCAGTGCAACAGGGGTACCTGAAAAACTGTTTTTT.

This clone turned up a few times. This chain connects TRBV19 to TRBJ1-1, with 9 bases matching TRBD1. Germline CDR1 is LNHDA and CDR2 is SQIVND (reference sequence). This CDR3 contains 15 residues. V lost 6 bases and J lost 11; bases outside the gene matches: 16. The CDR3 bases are TGTGCCAGTAGCGTACCGGGACAGGGCTTACCCAAGGCTTTCTTT. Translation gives CASSVPGQGLPKAFF.

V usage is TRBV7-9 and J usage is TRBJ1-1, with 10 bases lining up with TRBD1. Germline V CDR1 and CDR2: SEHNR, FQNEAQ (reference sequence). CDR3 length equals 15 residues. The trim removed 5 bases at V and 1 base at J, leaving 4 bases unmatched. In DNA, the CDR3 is TGTGCCAGCAGCACGAGACAGGGGGCGAACACTGAAGCTTTCTTT. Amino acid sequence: CASSTRQGANTEAFF.

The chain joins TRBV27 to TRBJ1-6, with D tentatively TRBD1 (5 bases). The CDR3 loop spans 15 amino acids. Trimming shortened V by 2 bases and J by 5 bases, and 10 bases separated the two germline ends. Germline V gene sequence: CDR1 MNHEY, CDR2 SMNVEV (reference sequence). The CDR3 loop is CASSLDQGNNSPLHF. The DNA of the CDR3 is TGTGCCAGCAGTTTAGATCAGGGCAATAATTCACCCCTCCACTTT.

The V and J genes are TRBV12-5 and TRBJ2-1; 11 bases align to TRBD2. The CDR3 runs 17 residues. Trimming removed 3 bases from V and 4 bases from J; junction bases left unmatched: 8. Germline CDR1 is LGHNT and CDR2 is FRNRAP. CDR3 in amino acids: CASGFKGLAEIYNEQFF. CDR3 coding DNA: TGTGCTAGTGGTTTTAAGGGACTAGCGGAAATATACAATGAGCAGTTCTTC.

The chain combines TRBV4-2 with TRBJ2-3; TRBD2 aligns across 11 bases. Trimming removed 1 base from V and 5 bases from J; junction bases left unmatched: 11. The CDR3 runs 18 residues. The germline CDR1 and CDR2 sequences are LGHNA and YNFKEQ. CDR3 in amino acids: CASSQVAQTSGGGDTQYF. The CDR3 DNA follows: TGTGCCAGCAGCCAAGTAGCTCAAACTAGCGGGGGTGGAGATACGCAGTATTTT.

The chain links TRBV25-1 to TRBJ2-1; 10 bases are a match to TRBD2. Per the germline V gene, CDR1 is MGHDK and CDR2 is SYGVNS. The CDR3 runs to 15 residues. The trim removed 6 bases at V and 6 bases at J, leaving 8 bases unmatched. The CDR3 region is CASSVSGRAVNEQFF. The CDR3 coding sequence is TGTGCCAGCAGCGTAAGCGGGAGGGCCGTCAATGAGCAGTTCTTC.

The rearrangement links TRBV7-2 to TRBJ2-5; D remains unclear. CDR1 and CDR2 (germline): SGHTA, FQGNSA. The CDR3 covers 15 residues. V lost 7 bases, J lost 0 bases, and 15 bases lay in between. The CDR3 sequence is CASTSDPRHQETQYF. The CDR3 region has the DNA TGTGCCAGCACCAGCGACCCCCGTCACCAAGAGACCCAGTACTTC.

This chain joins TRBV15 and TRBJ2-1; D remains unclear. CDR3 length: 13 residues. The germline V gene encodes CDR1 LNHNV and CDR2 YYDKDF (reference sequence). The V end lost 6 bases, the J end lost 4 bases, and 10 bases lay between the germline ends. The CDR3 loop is CATSHIPYNEQFF. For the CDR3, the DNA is TGTGCCACCAGTCACATACCGTACAATGAGCAGTTCTTC.

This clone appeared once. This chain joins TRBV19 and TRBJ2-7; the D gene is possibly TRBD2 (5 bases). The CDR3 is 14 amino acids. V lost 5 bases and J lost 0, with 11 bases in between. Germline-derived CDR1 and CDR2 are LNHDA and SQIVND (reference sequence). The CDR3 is CASSSRTASYEQYF. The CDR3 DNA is TGTGCCAGTAGTTCGCGGACTGCCTCCTACGAGCAGTACTTC.

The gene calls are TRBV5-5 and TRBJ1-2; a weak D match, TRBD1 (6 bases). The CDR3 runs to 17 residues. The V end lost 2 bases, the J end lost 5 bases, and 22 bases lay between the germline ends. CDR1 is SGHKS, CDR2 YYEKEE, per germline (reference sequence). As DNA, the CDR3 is TGTGCCAGCAGCTTAGAGACGGGGGGGGCTCGTCATTATGGCTACACCTTC. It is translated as CASSLETGGARHYGYTF.

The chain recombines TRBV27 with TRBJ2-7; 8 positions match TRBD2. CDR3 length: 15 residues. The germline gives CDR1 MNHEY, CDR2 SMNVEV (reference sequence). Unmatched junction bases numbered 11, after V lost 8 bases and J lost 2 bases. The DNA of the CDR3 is TGTGCCAGCTCTAGCGGGCCATACATGACCTACGAGCAGTACTTC. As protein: CASSSGPYMTYEQYF.